Here is one T cell receptor (beta chain) with its context. Antigen specificity is unknown. This specimen belongs to a study of T cell repertoires in cytomegalovirus infection. Germline V gives CDR1 MNHEY, CDR2 SVGAGI. The CDR3 is 15 residues long. V was shortened by 1 base and J by 2 bases, with 11 bases between the two germline ends. Study outcomes and limitations: In two of eight donors, the top clonotype was HLA-C-restricted CMV-specific.

A single record per CDR3 protein comes from TCRdb applying MiXCR to the reads. The sample records 290,000 or so distinct CDR3 sequences, around 9.6% being singletons. The sequence was collected from a human donor in good health (CMV status not recorded). Some clones in this sample may be carry-over from other donors' samples. V usage is TRBV6-5 and J usage is TRBJ1-1; D remains ambiguous. The sample consisted of PBMCs. In nucleotides, the CDR3 is TGTGCCAGCAGTTACTTACTCAACAGAAACACTGAAGCTTTCTTT. Protein: CASSYLLNRNTEAFF.